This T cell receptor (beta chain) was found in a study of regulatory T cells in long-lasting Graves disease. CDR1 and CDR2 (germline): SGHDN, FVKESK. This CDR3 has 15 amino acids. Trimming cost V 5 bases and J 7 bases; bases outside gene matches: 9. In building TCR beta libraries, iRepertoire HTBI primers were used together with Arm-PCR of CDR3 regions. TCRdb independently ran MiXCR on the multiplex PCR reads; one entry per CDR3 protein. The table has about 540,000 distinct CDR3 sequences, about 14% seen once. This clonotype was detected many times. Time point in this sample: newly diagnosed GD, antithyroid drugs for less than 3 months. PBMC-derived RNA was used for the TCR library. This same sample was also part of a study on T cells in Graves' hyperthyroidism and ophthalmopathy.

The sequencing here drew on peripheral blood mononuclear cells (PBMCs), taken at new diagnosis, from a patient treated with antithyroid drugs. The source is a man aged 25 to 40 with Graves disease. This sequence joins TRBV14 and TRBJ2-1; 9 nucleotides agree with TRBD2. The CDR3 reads CASSSVPAGGNEQFF. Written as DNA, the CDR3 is TGTGCCAGCAGCTCCGTGCCAGCGGGAGGTAATGAGCAGTTCTTC.